This TCR beta chain was recovered during a study of blood T cell repertoires in COVID-19. Study in general: PBMCs, B-cell-depleted T cells, or T cells provided the cDNA or gDNA that made up the material.

On this clone: Distinct nucleotide sequences in the sample also encode this CDR3.

From germline, CDR1 is SEHNR and CDR2 FQNEAQ (reference sequence). Unmatched junction bases numbered 2, after V lost 1 base and J lost 1 base. The CDR3 is made up of 16 amino acids. Source study methods: Reference gene primer amplification gave nucleated cell count estimates. Produced via immunoSEQ multiplex PCR; TCRdb's table is partial and in-frame only. The V and J calls and clone size come from that table; D and trimming were worked out from the DNA. Here the sample spans some 420,000 clones, around 91% being singletons. The V and J genes are TRBV7-9 and TRBJ1-5; 9 nucleotides line up with TRBD1. The receptor was isolated from a man aged 25 to 40 who had recovered from COVID-19. Sequencing was carried out using PBMCs or T cells enriched from blood (not recorded which). The DNA for the CDR3 is TGTGCCAGCAGCTTAGGGACAGGGGACAGCAATCAGCCCCAGCATTTT. This encodes CASSLGTGDSNQPQHF. The full variable domain, in which reference TRBV7-9 and TRBJ1-5 provide the parts outside the CDR3, is DTGVSQNPRHKITKRGQNVTFRCDPISEHNRLYWYRQTLGQGPEFLTYFQNEAQLEKSRLLSDRFSAERPKGSFSTLEIQRTEQGDSAMYLCASSLGTGDSNQPQHFGDGTRLSIL.